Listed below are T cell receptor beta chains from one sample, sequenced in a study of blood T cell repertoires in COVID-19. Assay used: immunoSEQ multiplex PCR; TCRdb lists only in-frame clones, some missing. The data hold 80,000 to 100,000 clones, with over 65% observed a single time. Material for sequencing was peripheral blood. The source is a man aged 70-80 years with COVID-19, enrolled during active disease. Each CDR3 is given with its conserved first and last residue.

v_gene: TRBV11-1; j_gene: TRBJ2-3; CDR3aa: CASRKIQGIDTQYF
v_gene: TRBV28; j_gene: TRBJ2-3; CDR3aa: CASSLLAGGRDTQYF
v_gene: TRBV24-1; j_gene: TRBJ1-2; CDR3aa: CATSDFADNYGYTF
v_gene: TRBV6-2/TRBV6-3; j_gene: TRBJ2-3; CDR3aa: CASSYPRERFTQYF
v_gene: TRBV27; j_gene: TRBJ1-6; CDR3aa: CASNTGTGDSPLHF
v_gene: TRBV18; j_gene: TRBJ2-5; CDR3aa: CASSPGTSGRGTQYF
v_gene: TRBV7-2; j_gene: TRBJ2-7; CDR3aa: CASSSQGSNYEQYF
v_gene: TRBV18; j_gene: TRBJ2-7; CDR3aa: CASSSTGDRYEQYF
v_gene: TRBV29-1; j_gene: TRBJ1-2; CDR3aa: CSVEVGTGAAGYTF
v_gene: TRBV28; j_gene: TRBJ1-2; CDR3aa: CASSFVGRGSSNYGYTF
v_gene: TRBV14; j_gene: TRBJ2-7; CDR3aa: CASSQDVAGHEQYF
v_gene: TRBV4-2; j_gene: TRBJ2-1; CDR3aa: CASSPVASPLSYNEQFF
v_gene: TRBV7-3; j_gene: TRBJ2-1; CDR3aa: CASSLRGPAGESYNEQFF
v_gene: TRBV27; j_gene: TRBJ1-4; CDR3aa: CASSLGGANEKLFF
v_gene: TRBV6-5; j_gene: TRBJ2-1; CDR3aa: CASGVRGSFDEQFF
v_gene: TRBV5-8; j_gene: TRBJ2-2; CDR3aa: CASSQALTSGANTGELFF
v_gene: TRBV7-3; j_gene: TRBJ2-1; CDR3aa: CASSFPGQGVNEQFF
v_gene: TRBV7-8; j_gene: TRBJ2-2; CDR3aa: CASSPEGRGMTSGRPGELFF
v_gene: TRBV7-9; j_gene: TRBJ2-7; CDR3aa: CASSFSSRDSYF
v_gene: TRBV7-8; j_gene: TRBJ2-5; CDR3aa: CASSPQGETQYF
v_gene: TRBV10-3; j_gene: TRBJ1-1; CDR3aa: CATGDQAGTEAFF
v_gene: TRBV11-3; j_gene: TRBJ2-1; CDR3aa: CASSDPTGTSGSGEQFF
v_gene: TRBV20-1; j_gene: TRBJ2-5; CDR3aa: CSASRLAGAGETQYF
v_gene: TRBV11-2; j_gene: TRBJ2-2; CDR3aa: CASGRGSLAGELFF
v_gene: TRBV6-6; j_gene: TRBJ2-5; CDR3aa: CASSRSNSRQLLAGFQETQYF
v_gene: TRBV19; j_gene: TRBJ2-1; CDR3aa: CASSIHGLAHSYNEQFF
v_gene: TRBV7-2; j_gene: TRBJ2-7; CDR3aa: CASSLGPGRDYEQYF
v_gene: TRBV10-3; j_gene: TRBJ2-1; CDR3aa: CAIRGGSSYNEQFF
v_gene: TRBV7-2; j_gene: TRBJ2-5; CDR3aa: CASSFRELAGKETQYF
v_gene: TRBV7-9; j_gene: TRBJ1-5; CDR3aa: CASSSTGPRGQPQHF
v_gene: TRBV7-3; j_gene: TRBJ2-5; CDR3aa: CASSPGLAGPETQYF
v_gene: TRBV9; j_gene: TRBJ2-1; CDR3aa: CASSVAAGSYNEQFF
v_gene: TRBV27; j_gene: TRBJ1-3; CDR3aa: CASSPYQGTGNTIYF
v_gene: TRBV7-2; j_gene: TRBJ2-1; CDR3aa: CASRLTSGSGNEQFF
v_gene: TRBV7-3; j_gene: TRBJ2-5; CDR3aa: CASSSQFGAMETQYF
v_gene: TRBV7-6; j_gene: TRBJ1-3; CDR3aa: CASTSEPGVGLGNTIYF
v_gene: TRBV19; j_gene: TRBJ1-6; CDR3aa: CASRSGQAYNSPLHF
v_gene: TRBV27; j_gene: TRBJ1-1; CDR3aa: CASSLNGRATGGAEAFF
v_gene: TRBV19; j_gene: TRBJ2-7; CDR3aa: CASRAPGAGASYEQYF
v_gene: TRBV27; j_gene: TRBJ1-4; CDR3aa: CASKGQGNEKLFF
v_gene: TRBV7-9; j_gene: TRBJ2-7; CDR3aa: CASSRPDRAAFGEQYF
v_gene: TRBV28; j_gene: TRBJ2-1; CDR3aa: CASKRPHPGLDPNEQFF
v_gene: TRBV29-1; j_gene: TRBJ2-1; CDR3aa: CSVAATEYNEQFF
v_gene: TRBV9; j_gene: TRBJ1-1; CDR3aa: CASSVAQGAEAFF
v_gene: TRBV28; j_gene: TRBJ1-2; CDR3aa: CASLGQDNGYTF